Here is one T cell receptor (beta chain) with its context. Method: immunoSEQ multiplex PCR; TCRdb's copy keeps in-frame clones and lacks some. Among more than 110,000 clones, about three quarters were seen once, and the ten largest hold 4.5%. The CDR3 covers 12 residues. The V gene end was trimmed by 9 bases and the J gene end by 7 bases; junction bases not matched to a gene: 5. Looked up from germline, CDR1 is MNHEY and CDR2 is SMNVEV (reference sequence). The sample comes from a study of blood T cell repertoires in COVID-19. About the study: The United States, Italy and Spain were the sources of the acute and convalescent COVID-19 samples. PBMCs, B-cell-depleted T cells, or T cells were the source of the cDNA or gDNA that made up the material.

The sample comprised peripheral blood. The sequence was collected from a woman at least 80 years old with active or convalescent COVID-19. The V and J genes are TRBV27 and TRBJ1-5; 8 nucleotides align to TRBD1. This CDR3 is CASRTGLQPQHF. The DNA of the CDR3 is TGTGCCAGTCGGACAGGGTTGCAGCCCCAGCATTTT.